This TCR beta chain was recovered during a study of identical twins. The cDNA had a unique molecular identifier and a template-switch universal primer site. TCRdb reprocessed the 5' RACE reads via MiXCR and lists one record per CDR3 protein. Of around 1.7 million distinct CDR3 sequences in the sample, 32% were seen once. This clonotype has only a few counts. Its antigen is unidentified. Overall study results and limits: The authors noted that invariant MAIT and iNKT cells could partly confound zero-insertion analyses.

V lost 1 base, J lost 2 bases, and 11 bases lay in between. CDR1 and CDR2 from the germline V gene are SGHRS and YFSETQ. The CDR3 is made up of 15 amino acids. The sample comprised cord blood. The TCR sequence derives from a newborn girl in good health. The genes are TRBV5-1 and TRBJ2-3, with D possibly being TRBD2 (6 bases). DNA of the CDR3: TGCGCCAGCAGCTTGCTGGGCGGGACCACAGATACGCAGTATTTT. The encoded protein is CASSLLGGTTDTQYF.